Following are 24 T cell receptor beta chains from one sample sequenced in a study of blood T cell repertoires in COVID-19. Libraries were prepared by immunoSEQ multiplex PCR; TCRdb keeps only in-frame clonotypes and omits some of them. The table includes 150,000 to 190,000 clones, 75% to 90% detected once. The sample taken for sequencing was peripheral blood. The receptors shown here come from a woman aged 40 to 50 with acute or convalescent COVID-19.

V and J are TRBV6-5 and TRBJ2-7, with D unclear. Germline V gene data show CDR1 as MNHEY and CDR2 as SVGAGI. The CDR3 is 11 residues long. The ends were cut back, 4 bases at V and 2 bases at J, with 3 bases in the middle. In DNA, the CDR3 is TGTGCCAGCAGTTCTCCCTACGAGCAGTACTTC. As protein: CASSSPYEQYF.

This rearrangement joins TRBV11-2 to TRBJ2-1, with TRBD2 matching 10 bases. Trimming removed 5 bases from V and 5 bases from J; junction bases left unmatched: 9. The CDR3 sequence is 16 residues long. Germline V lookup: CDR1 SGHAT, CDR2 FQNNGV. DNA for the CDR3: TGTGCCAGCAGCCCCCAACTAGCGGGATCTAACAATGAGCAGTTCTTC. It yields the protein CASSPQLAGSNNEQFF.

The chain couples TRBV5-1 to TRBJ2-7, with TRBD2 matching over 8 bases. The CDR3 sequence is 14 residues long. The germline V gene encodes CDR1 SGHRS and CDR2 YFSETQ. Losses at the gene ends were 4 bases for V and 2 bases for J; bases not matched to a gene: 5. In DNA form, the CDR3 reads TGCGCCAGCAGCGGACAGCGGGGGACCTACGAGCAGTACTTC. This encodes CASSGQRGTYEQYF.

This chain joins TRBV7-9 and TRBJ1-4; D may be TRBD1 (6 bases). Germline lookup yields CDR1 SEHNR and CDR2 FQNEAQ (reference sequence). This CDR3 is built from 15 residues. V gave up 4 bases and J gave up 5 bases, with 14 bases separating them. The CDR3 protein is CASSSRGQPNEKLFF. The CDR3 DNA sequence: TGTGCCAGCAGCTCCCGGGGACAACCGAATGAAAAACTGTTTTTT.

This chain uses TRBV30 with TRBJ2-1, with TRBD2 matching over 8 bases. Trimming at V came to 7 bases and at J to 6 bases, leaving 11 bases not matched to a gene. In germline, CDR1 is GTSNPN, CDR2 SVGIG (reference sequence). This CDR3 comprises 14 residues. This chain's CDR3 is CALTRGGSGNEQFF. CDR3 in DNA: TGTGCCTTAACACGGGGGGGCTCGGGCAATGAGCAGTTCTTC.

This sequence joins TRBV9 and TRBJ2-1; TRBD2 matches 12 bases. In germline, CDR1 is SGDLS, CDR2 YYNGEE. V shed 0 bases and J 8 bases; nucleotides not matched to a gene: 6. The CDR3 extends over 16 amino acids. The CDR3 DNA sequence: TGTGCCAGCAGCGTAGCGGCTAGCGGGGGGGCGCATGAGCAGTTCTTC. Residues: CASSVAASGGAHEQFF.

This chain connects TRBV2 to TRBJ1-2; 9 bases match TRBD1. J lost 8 bases, V lost 6 bases, and 13 bases had no gene match. Germline V gene sequence: CDR1 SNHLY, CDR2 FYNNEI. This CDR3 region has 15 residues. CDR3 sequence: CASRTRRQGGLGYTF. CDR3 coding DNA: TGTGCCAGCAGAACGCGAAGACAGGGGGGATTGGGCTACACCTTC.

The J gene is TRBJ2-2, the V gene TRBV5-4; 8 bases fit TRBD1. The CDR3 consists of 16 residues. The J segment lost 0 bases and the V segment lost 4 bases, leaving 5 bases of the junction unmatched. Germline V gives CDR1 SGHNT, CDR2 YYREEE (reference sequence). The CDR3 DNA sequence: TGTGCCAGCAGCACCCCGACAGGGGCGAACACCGGGGAGCTGTTTTTT. Translated: CASSTPTGANTGELFF.

The chain uses TRBV2 and TRBJ2-3; TRBD2 aligns across 8 bases. The CDR3 contains 17 residues. The germline V gene has CDR1 SNHLY and CDR2 FYNNEI. J was trimmed by 3 bases and V by 8 bases; bases with no gene match: 16. The CDR3 spells CASHIGAGVKYTDTQYF. For the CDR3, the DNA is TGTGCCAGCCACATAGGAGCGGGAGTAAAATATACAGATACGCAGTATTTT.

The V gene is TRBV7-2, the J gene TRBJ2-7; the D is unclear. The V gene's germline CDR1 is SGHTA and CDR2 FQGNSA. The V and J ends lost 0 bases and 4 bases respectively, with 19 bases between them. The CDR3 totals 17 residues. The CDR3 region is CASSLAWLSGSAYEQYF. CDR3 bases: TGTGCCAGCAGCTTAGCGTGGCTTTCAGGTTCGGCGTACGAGCAGTACTTC.

V gene TRBV28 combines with J gene TRBJ1-3; D unresolved. The V gene lost 2 bases and the J gene lost 2 bases, with 4 bases spanning the gap. This CDR3 is built from 13 residues. Per germline, CDR1 MDHEN and CDR2 SYDVKM. The CDR3 DNA follows: TGTGCCAGCAGTTTAGAGGCTGGAAACACCATATATTTT. It translates to CASSLEAGNTIYF.

The chain carries TRBV6-5 and TRBJ2-7; 9 positions match TRBD1. The CDR3 has 12 amino acids. V trimming: 6 bases; J trimming: 5 bases; junction bases outside the gene matches: 2. Germline-derived CDR1 and CDR2 are MNHEY and SVGAGI. CDR3 protein: CASRRTGDEQYF. Written as DNA, the CDR3 is TGTGCCAGCAGAAGGACAGGGGACGAGCAGTACTTC.

The V gene is TRBV5-4, the J gene TRBJ2-5, with TRBD1 matching 8 bases. CDR1 is SGHNT and CDR2 is YYREEE in the germline V gene (reference sequence). The V gene end was trimmed by 3 bases and the J gene end by 5 bases; junction bases not matched to a gene: 9. The CDR3 spans 15 residues. The CDR3 nucleotides read TGTGCCAGCAGCTCCGCGGCCGACAGGGGTGAGACCCAGTACTTC. This sequence encodes CASSSAADRGETQYF.

This rearrangement joins TRBV4-1 to TRBJ2-3, with TRBD1 matching 11 bases. The length of the CDR3 is 16 residues. The germline V gene has CDR1 MGHRA and CDR2 YSYEKL. V was pared by 1 base and J by 4 bases, with 4 bases of the junction left unmatched. The CDR3 loop reads CASSQADRGRADTQYF. CDR3 sequence (DNA): TGCGCCAGCAGCCAAGCGGACAGGGGGCGCGCAGATACGCAGTATTTT.

V and J are TRBV29-1 and TRBJ2-3, with 7 nucleotides matching TRBD1. V gave up 6 bases and J gave up 4 bases; unmatched junction bases: 10. Germline loops: CDR1 SQVTM, CDR2 ANQGSEA. The CDR3 consists of 14 residues. The CDR3 DNA sequence: TGCAGCGTCGCCCAGACAGGGTTGGCAGATACGCAGTATTTT. Its protein product is CSVAQTGLADTQYF.

The rearrangement links TRBV4-2 to TRBJ1-5, with D uncertain. The germline V and J ends were trimmed by 0 bases and 0 bases, with 9 bases remaining between them. Germline V gene lookup returns CDR1 LGHNA and CDR2 YNFKEQ. The CDR3 has 16 amino acids. CDR3 sequence reads: CASSQEGGNSNQPQHF. DNA for the CDR3: TGTGCCAGCAGCCAAGAAGGAGGGAATAGCAATCAGCCCCAGCATTTT.

This clone was seen only once. The chain joins TRBV6-5 to TRBJ2-1; TRBD1 might be the D (6 bases). Germline V gene lookup returns CDR1 MNHEY and CDR2 SVGAGI. The CDR3 extends over 15 amino acids. Trimming shortened V by 9 bases and J by 1 base, and 16 bases separated the two germline ends. The CDR3, as DNA: TGTGCCAGTAGTCCGGGACACCGGTCCTACAATGAGCAGTTCTTC. Protein sequence: CASSPGHRSYNEQFF.

This clone was seen once. The chain carries TRBV27 and TRBJ1-6, with 9 bases fitting TRBD1. Trimming cost V 5 bases and J 7 bases; bases outside gene matches: 9. This CDR3 spans 16 amino acids. Per germline, CDR1 MNHEY and CDR2 SMNVEV (reference sequence). The CDR3 sequence: CASSTGTGITNSPLHF. CDR3 nucleotides: TGTGCCAGCAGTACCGGGACAGGGATCACAAATTCACCCCTCCACTTT.

This clone was seen just once. V usage is TRBV10-2 and J usage is TRBJ2-3; TRBD1 aligns across 11 bases. The trim removed 6 bases at V and 5 bases at J, leaving 4 bases unmatched. Germline V gene sequence: CDR1 WSHSY, CDR2 SAAADI. The CDR3 sequence is 14 residues long. CDR3 in DNA: TGCGCCAGCAGGTCGGGACAGGGGGTAGATACGCAGTATTTT. It encodes CASRSGQGVDTQYF.

This rearrangement joins TRBV24-1 to TRBJ2-2, with D unresolved. Germline assignment: CDR1 KGHDR and CDR2 SFDVKD. V lost 9 bases, J lost 5 bases, and 9 bases lay in between. The CDR3 has 12 amino acids. CDR3: CATGGVTGELFF. The CDR3 bases are TGTGCCACCGGCGGCGTTACCGGGGAGCTGTTTTTT.

This chain joins TRBV28 and TRBJ2-7; 7 nucleotides match TRBD1. J gave up 9 bases and V 5 bases, and 7 bases lay outside the gene matches. Germline loops: CDR1 MDHEN, CDR2 SYDVKM. This CDR3 spans 12 amino acids. Here the CDR3 reads CASSTRQGTQYF. The CDR3 nucleotides are TGTGCCAGCAGTACCCGACAGGGCACGCAGTACTTC. Full variable domain (outside the CDR3, taken from reference TRBV28 and TRBJ2-7): DVKVTQSSRYLVKRTGEKVFLECVQDMDHENMFWYRQDPGLGLRLIYFSYDVKMKEKGDIPEGYSVSREKKERFSLILESASTNQTSMYLCASSTRQGTQYFGPGTRLTVT.

The CDR3 loop reads CASSLLGVSGNTIYF. For the CDR3, the DNA is TGTGCCAGCAGTTTATTAGGAGTCTCTGGAAACACCATATATTTT. The chain combines TRBV28 with TRBJ1-3; D remains unclear. Germline lookup yields CDR1 MDHEN and CDR2 SYDVKM. This CDR3 is 15 amino acids long. V was cut by 1 base and J by 0 bases, with 7 bases left in between.

CDR3 nucleotides: TGTGCCAGCAGCCCGGGCGAACTACAGGGGTCTGAAGCTTTCTTT. It specifies CASSPGELQGSEAFF. V gene TRBV11-3 combines with J gene TRBJ1-1; TRBD1 aligns across 7 bases. With V trimmed by 5 bases and J by 6 bases, 12 bases remained unmatched. The CDR3 spans 15 residues. The germline V gene has CDR1 SGHNT and CDR2 YENEEA.

The count of this clone is one. This chain joins TRBV7-2 and TRBJ2-1; possibly TRBD1 for D (5 bases). V was pared by 4 bases and J by 8 bases, with 18 bases between. The CDR3 is 15 residues long. The germline CDR1 and CDR2 sequences are SGHTA and FQGNSA. The CDR3 DNA is TGTGCCAGCAGCTCCAGCTGGGGCTCTATCGATGAGCAGTTCTTC. Amino acids: CASSSSWGSIDEQFF.